The 5 T cell receptor beta chains below all came from one sample that was sequenced in a study of OX40 agonist ivuxolimab in advanced cancers. Sequenced by immunoSEQ multiplex PCR; TCRdb stores in-frame clones only, minus some. The data hold 50,000 to 55,000 clones, with approximately 80% observed a single time. The source was CD4+ or CD8+ T cells sorted from blood, collected in a trial of the OX40 agonist ivuxolimab. The receptor set was obtained from an adult with an advanced solid tumor such as melanoma, head and neck, liver or kidney cancer.

This chain uses TRBV18 with TRBJ1-2; 9 nucleotides match TRBD1. The germline gives CDR1 KGHSH, CDR2 LQKENI. V was clipped by 6 bases and J by 4 bases; unmatched bases: 6. The CDR3 has 14 residues. The CDR3 here is CASSTGQGPYGYTF. Written as DNA, the CDR3 is TGTGCCAGCTCGACCGGACAGGGGCCCTATGGCTACACCTTC.

This chain joins TRBV6-5 and TRBJ2-7; perhaps TRBD2 as D (6 bases). CDR1 is MNHEY, CDR2 SVGAGI, per germline. Trimming pared 4 bases from V and 5 bases from J, leaving 12 bases between. This CDR3 contains 13 residues. For the CDR3, the DNA is TGTGCCAGCAGTTTCGGAGGGGACCACGAGCAGTACTTC. Protein sequence: CASSFGGDHEQYF.

This clone showed up just a few times. Here the CDR3 DNA reads TGTGCCAGCAGTTTGTCCCCCTCCTATGGCTACACCTTC. This encodes CASSLSPSYGYTF. The chain employs TRBV28 and TRBJ1-2, with D unclear. V lost 3 bases to trimming and J lost 4 bases, with 9 bases between them. Per germline, CDR1 MDHEN and CDR2 SYDVKM. The CDR3 has 13 residues.

The V and J genes are TRBV7-2 and TRBJ1-1, with D perhaps TRBD1 (6 bases). Per the germline V gene, CDR1 is SGHTA and CDR2 is FQGNSA. With 2 bases removed from V and 7 bases from J, the gap between germline ends came to 11 bases. The CDR3 has 13 amino acids. CDR3 bases: TGTGCCAGCAGCTTAAGGGGGGCGTATGAAGCTTTCTTT. It encodes CASSLRGAYEAFF.

The genes are TRBV6-5 and TRBJ1-6; TRBD1 matches 10 bases. CDR1 is MNHEY and CDR2 is SVGAGI in the germline V gene. V was pared by 6 bases and J by 10 bases, with 3 bases of the junction left unmatched. CDR3 length: 13 amino acids. This CDR3 reads CASRGTGVSPLHF. DNA of the CDR3: TGTGCCAGCAGGGGGACAGGGGTGTCACCCCTCCACTTT.